The following is a T cell receptor (beta chain) sequence with its context. These data come from a study of CXCR3-negative and CXCR3-positive naive CD8 T cells. This CDR3 region has 17 residues. The germline CDR1 and CDR2 sequences are SGHAT and FQNNGV. At a few hundred thousand cells each, triplicate sorts were carried out for each CD8+ T cell subset. cDNA libraries for TRB were generated by 5' RACE incorporating UMI labels. For each CDR3 protein, TCRdb gives one entry from its re-call of the 5' RACE reads, without DNA. The sample table includes about 130,000 distinct CDR3 sequences. Sequencing input: naive CXCR3- CD8+ T cells from blood. As for subset: CD45RO-CCR7+CD27+CD95- naive CD8+ T cells lacking CXCR3 (TNR3-). The rearrangement joins TRBV11-2 to TRBJ1-2; TCRdb gives TRBD1 as the D gene, but with no DNA this cannot be confirmed. This TCR was recovered from a human donor in good health. Some clones in this sample may be carry-over from other donors' samples. The CDR3 here is CASSSLPLRQGKYGYTF.